This T cell receptor (beta chain) derives from a study of blood T cell repertoires in COVID-19. Original processing methods: The authors estimated nucleated cell counts from reference gene primer amplification. Sequenced by immunoSEQ multiplex PCR; TCRdb stores in-frame clones only, minus some. The V and J calls and clone size come from that table; D and trimming were worked out from the DNA. The data show 150,000 to 200,000 clones, about four fifths seen once. From germline, CDR1 is WNHNN and CDR2 SYGVQD (reference sequence). V gave up 4 bases and J gave up 3 bases; unmatched junction bases: 5. The CDR3 totals 14 residues. This clone was seen a few times.

Sequenced material: peripheral blood. This chain uses TRBV10-1 with TRBJ1-1, with 7 positions matching TRBD1. This receptor was obtained from a woman of 80 years or more with acute or convalescent COVID-19. The DNA of the CDR3 is TGCGCCAGCAGTGCCCAGGGGGGTTACACTGAAGCTTTCTTT. It is translated as CASSAQGGYTEAFF.